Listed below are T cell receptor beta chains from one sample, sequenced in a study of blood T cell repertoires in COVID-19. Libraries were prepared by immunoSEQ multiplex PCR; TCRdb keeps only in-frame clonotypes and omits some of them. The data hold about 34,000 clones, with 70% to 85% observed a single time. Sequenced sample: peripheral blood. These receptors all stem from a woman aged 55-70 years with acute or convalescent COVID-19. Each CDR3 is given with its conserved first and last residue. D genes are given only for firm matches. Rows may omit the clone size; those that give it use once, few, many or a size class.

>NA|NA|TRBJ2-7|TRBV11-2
TGTGCCAGCAGCTTTAGCCGGGACAACGGGGAGCAGTACTTC
CASSFSRDNGEQYF
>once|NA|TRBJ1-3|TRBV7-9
TGTGCCAGCAGCTCACAGGACTCTGGAAACACCATATATTTT
CASSSQDSGNTIYF
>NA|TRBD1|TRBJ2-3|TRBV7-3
TGTGCCAGCAGCACAACCGGGACAGGGGGCCGCACAGATACGCAGTATTTT
CASSTTGTGGRTDTQYF
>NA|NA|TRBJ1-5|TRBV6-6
TGTGCCAGCAGTTACTCGACTCCCGATCAGCCCCAGCATTTT
CASSYSTPDQPQHF
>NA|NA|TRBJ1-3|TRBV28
TGTGCCAGCAGTTCCCCGGGCGGGTCCTCTGGAAACACCATATATTTT
CASSSPGGSSGNTIYF
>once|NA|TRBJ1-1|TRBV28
TGTGCCAGCAGCCTAGTTTCGGATCTGAGGGCTGAAGCTTTCTTT
CASSLVSDLRAEAFF
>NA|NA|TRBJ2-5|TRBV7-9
TGTGCCAGCAGCTTAGATCTCCACCAAGAGACCCAGTACTTC
CASSLDLHQETQYF
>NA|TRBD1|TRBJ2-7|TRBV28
TGTGCCAGCAGTATCGGACAGGACTACGAGCAGTACTTC
CASSIGQDYEQYF
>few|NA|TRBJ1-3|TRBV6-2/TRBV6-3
TGTGCCAGCAGTTACTCGGGCAGGGGCCCTCGGAGAGGAAACACCATATATTTT
CASSYSGRGPRRGNTIYF
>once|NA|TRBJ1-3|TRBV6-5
TGTGCCAGCAGTTACTCGGATGCAGGGACTGGAAACACCATATATTTT
CASSYSDAGTGNTIYF
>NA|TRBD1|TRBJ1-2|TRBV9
TGTGCCAGCAGCGTAGAGGGACAGGGGAGTGGCTACACCTTC
CASSVEGQGSGYTF
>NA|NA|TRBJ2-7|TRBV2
TGTGCCAGCAGTGAAGTCGGGAGTCTCGAGCAGTACTTC
CASSEVGSLEQYF
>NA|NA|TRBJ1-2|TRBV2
TGTGCCAGCAGTGAAGCAAGTAACGGGGACTATGGCTACACCTTC
CASSEASNGDYGYTF
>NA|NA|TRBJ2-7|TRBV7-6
TGTGCCAGCAGCGAAGGACAGTTCTTCTACGAGCAGTACTTC
CASSEGQFFYEQYF
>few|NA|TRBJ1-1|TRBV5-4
TGTGCCAGCAGCATGCCGGTCGGGGGGGACGACTCTGAAGCTTTCTTT
CASSMPVGGDDSEAFF
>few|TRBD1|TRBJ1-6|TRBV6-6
TGTGCCAGCAGCCGAAGCAGCGTGACAGGGCACTTCTCCTATAATTCACCCCTCCACTTT
CASSRSSVTGHFSYNSPLHF
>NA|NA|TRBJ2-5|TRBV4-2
TGTGCCAGCAGCCAAGATCCCGGGGGGCAGGGCGAAGAGACCCAGTACTTC
CASSQDPGGQGEETQYF
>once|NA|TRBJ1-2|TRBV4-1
TGCGCCAGCAGCCAACTTTCAGGGGATGGCTACACCTTC
CASSQLSGDGYTF
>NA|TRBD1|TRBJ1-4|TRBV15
TGTGCCACCAGCAGAGGCCCAAACAGGGGGAATGAAAAACTGTTTTTT
CATSRGPNRGNEKLFF
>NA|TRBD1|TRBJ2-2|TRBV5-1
TGCGCCAGCAGCTTCGGGACAGGGGGGTCCGGCACCGGGGAGCTGTTTTTT
CASSFGTGGSGTGELFF
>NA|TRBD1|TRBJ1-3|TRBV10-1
TGCGCCAGCAGCCTCGGACAGGGAAGCTCTGGAAACACCATATATTTT
CASSLGQGSSGNTIYF
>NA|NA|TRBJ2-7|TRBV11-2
TGTGCCAGCAGCTTAGGGCCCTCGAACTACGAGCAGTACTTC
CASSLGPSNYEQYF
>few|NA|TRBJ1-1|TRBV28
TGTGCCAGCAGTTCCCCAGGCATGAACACTGAAGCTTTCTTT
CASSSPGMNTEAFF
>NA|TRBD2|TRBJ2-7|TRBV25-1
TGTGCCAGCAGTGTAGCGGGGGCTCTCCACGAGCAGTACTTC
CASSVAGALHEQYF
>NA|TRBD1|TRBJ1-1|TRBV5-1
TGCGCCAGCAGCTCCCACAGGGGGCCAAGCACTGAAGCTTTCTTT
CASSSHRGPSTEAFF
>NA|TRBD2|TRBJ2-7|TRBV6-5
TGTGCCAGCAGGCCACTAGCGGGGGGCTACGAGCAGTACTTC
CASRPLAGGYEQYF
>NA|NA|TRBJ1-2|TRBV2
TGTGCCAGCAGTGAAACAGGGCACCCTGGCTACACCTTC
CASSETGHPGYTF
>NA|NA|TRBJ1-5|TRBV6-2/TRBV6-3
TGTGCCAGCAGTTACCTCGGGACACCAAATAGCAATCAGCCCCAGCATTTT
CASSYLGTPNSNQPQHF